This TCR beta chain came from a study of T cell changes during pregnancy in multiple sclerosis. The CDR3 loop spans 15 amino acids. Deletions cut 5 bases from V and 2 bases from J, with 16 bases between. CDR1 and CDR2 from the germline V gene are SGHAT and FQNNGV. Libraries were prepared by immunoSEQ multiplex PCR; TCRdb keeps only in-frame clonotypes and omits some of them. The table shows 95,000 to 150,000 clones, with approximately 94% occurring only once. The clonotype originates from a female donor with multiple sclerosis, enrolled in a pregnancy study. The sample here was peripheral blood, taken before pregnancy. This chain connects TRBV11-2 to TRBJ2-7, with TRBD1 as a possible D gene (6 bases). DNA for the CDR3: TGTGCCAGCAGCCTACAGGGATCGGGGACCTACGAGCAGTACTTC. It encodes CASSLQGSGTYEQYF.